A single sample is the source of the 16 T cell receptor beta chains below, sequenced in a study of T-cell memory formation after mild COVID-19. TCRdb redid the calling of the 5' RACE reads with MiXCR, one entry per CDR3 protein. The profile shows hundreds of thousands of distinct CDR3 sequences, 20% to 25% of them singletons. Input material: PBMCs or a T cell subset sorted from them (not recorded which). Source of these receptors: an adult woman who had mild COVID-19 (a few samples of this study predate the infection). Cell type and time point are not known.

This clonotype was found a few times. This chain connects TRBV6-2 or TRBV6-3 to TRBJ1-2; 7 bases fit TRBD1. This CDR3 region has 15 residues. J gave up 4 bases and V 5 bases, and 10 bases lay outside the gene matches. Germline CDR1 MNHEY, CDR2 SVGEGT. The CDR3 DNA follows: TGTGCCAGCAGTCGATGGGACAGCTTTGCCTATGGCTACACCTTC. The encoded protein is CASSRWDSFAYGYTF.

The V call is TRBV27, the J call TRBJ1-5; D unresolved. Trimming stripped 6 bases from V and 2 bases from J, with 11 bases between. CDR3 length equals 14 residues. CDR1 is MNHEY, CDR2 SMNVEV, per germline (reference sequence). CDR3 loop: CASRPRQGNQPQHF. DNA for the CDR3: TGTGCCAGCAGACCCCGCCAGGGCAATCAGCCCCAGCATTTT.

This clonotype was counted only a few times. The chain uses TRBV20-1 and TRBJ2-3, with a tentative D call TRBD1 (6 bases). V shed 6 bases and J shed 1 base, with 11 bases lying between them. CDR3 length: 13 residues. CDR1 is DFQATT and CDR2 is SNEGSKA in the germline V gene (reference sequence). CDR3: CSALDRRTDTQYF. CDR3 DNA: TGCAGTGCCCTGGACAGACGCACAGATACGCAGTATTTT.

The CDR3 here is CASSFQAGSTDTQYF. The CDR3 DNA follows: TGCGCCAGCAGCTTCCAAGCGGGGAGCACAGATACGCAGTATTTT. V is TRBV5-1 and J is TRBJ2-3, with 7 bases lining up with TRBD2. Germline CDR1 reads SGHRS; CDR2 reads YFSETQ. With 2 bases clipped from V and 0 bases from J, the junction kept 3 bases outside the gene matches. The CDR3 contains 15 residues.

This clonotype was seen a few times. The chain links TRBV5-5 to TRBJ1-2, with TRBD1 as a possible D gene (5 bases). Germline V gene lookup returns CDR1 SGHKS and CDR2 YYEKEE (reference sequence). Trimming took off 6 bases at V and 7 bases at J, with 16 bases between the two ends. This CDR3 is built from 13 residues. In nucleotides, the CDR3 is TGTGCCAGCACACAGACAGCGGGGCGTGGCTACACCTTC. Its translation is CASTQTAGRGYTF.

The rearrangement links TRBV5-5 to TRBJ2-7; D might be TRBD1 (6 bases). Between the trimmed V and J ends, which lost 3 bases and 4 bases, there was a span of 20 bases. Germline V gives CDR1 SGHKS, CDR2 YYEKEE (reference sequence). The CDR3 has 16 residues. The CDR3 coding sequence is TGTGCCAGCAGCTCCCCAATGGACAGATCGGAGTACGAGCAGTACTTC. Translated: CASSSPMDRSEYEQYF.

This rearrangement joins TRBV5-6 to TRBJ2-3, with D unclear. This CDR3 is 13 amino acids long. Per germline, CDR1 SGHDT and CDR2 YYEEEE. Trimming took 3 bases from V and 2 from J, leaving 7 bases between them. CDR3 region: CASSSRATDTQYF. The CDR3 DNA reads TGTGCCAGCAGCTCCCGGGCCACAGATACGCAGTATTTT.

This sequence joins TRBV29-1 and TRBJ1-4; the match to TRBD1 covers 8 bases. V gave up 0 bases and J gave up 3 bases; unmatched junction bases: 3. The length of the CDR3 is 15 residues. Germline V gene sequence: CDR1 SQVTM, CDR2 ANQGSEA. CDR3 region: CSVEDTDRANEKLFF. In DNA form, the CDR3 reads TGCAGCGTTGAAGACACGGACAGGGCTAATGAAAAACTGTTTTTT.

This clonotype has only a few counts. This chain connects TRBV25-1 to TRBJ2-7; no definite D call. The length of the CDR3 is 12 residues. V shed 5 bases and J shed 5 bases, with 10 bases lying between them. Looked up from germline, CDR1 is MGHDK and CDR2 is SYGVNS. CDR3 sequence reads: CASSRYGHEQYF. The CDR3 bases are TGTGCCAGCAGTCGGTACGGGCACGAGCAGTACTTC.

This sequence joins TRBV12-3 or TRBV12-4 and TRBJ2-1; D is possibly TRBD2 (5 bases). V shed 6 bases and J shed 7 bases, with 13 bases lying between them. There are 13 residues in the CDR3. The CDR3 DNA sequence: TGTGCCAGCAGCCGGGGTGTAATGAATGAGCAGTTCTTC. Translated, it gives CASSRGVMNEQFF.

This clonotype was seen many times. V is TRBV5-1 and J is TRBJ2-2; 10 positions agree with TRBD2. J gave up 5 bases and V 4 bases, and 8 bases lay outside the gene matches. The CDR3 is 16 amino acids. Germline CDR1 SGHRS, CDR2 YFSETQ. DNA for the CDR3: TGCGCCAGCAGCCCGCGTGGTAGCGGGGGGACCGGGGAGCTGTTTTTT. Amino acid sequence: CASSPRGSGGTGELFF.

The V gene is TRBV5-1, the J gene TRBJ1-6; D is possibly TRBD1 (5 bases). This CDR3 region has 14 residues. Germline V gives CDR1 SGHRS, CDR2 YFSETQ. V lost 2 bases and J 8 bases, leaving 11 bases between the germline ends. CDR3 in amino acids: CASSLRGLDSPLHF. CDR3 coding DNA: TGCGCCAGCAGCTTAAGGGGATTGGATTCACCCCTCCACTTT.

The CDR3 here is CATSRGDAYNEQFF. The CDR3 DNA reads TGTGCCACCAGCCGGGGGGATGCCTACAATGAGCAGTTCTTC. The chain uses TRBV24-1 and TRBJ2-1, with 7 nucleotides matching TRBD2. Trimming cost V 7 bases and J 2 bases; bases outside gene matches: 4. Germline lookup yields CDR1 KGHDR and CDR2 SFDVKD. The CDR3 totals 14 residues.

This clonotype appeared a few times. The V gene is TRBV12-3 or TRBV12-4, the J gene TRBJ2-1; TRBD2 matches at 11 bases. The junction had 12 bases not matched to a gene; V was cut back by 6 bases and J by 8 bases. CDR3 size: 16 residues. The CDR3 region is CASRSRSGLAVDEQFF. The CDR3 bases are TGTGCCAGCAGATCAAGGTCGGGACTAGCGGTCGATGAGCAGTTCTTC.

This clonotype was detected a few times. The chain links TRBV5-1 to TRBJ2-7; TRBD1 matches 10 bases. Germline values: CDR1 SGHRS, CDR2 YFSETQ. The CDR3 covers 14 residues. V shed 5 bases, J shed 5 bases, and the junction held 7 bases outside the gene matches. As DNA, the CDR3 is TGCGCCAGCAGTCCCGGGACAGGGGAAGACGAGCAGTACTTC. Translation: CASSPGTGEDEQYF. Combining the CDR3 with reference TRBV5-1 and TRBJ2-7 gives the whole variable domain KAGVTQTPRYLIKTRGQQVTLSCSPISGHRSVSWYQQTPGQGLQFLFEYFSETQRNKGNFPGRFSGRQFSNSRSEMNVSTLELGDSALYLCASSPGTGEDEQYFGPGTRLTVT.

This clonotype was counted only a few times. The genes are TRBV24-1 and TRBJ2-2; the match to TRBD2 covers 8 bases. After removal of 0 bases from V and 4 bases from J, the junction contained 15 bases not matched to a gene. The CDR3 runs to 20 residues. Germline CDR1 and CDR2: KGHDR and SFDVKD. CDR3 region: CATSDLPPHSGGRRTGELFF. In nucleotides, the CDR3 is TGTGCCACCAGTGATTTGCCCCCCCACTCTGGCGGGAGGCGCACCGGGGAGCTGTTTTTT.